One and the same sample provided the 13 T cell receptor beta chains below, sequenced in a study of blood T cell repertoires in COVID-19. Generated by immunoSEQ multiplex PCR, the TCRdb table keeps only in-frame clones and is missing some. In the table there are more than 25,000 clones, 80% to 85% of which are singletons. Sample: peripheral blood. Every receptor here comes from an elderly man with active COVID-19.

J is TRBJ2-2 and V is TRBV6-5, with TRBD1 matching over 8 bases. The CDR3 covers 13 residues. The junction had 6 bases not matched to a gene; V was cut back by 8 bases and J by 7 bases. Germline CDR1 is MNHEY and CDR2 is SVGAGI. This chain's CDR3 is CASRTGLNGELFF. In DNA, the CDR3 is TGTGCCAGCCGGACAGGGTTGAACGGGGAGCTGTTTTTT.

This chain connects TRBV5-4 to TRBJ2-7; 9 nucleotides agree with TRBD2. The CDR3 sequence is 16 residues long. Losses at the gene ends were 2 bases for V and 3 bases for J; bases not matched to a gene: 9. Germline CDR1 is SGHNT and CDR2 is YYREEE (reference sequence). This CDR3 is CASSFLSSGDVYEQYF. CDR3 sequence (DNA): TGTGCCAGCAGCTTTCTCTCTAGCGGGGATGTCTACGAGCAGTACTTC.

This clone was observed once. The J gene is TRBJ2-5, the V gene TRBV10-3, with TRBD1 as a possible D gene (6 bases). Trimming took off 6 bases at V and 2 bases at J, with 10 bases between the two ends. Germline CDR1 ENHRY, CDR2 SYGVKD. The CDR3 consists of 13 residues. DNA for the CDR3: TGTGCCATCAGACCGGGACAACAAGAGACCCAGTACTTC. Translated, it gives CAIRPGQQETQYF.

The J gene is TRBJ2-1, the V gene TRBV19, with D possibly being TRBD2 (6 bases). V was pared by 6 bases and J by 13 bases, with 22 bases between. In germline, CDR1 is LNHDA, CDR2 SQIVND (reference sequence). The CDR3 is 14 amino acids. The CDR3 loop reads CASSPGFGTSGQFF. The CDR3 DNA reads TGTGCCAGTAGCCCTGGCTTCGGGACTTCGGGACAGTTCTTC.

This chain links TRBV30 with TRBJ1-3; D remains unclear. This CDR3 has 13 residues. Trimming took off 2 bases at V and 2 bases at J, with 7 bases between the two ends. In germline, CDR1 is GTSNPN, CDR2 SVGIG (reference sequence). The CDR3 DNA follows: TGTGCCTGGAGTACAATTACTGGAAACACCATATATTTT. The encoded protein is CAWSTITGNTIYF.

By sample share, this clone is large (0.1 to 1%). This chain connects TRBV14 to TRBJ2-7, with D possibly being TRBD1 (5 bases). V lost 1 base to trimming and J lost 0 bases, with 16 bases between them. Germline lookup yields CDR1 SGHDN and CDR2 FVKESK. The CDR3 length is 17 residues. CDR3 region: CASSQVVWGSGSYEQYF. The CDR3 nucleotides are TGTGCCAGCAGCCAAGTCGTTTGGGGCTCGGGCTCCTACGAGCAGTACTTC.

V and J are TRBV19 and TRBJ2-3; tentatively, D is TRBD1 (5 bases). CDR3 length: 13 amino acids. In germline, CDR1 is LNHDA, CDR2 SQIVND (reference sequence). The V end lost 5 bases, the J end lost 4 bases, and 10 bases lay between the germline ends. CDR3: CASSGQGSDTQYF. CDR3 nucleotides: TGTGCCAGTAGTGGGCAGGGCTCAGATACGCAGTATTTT.

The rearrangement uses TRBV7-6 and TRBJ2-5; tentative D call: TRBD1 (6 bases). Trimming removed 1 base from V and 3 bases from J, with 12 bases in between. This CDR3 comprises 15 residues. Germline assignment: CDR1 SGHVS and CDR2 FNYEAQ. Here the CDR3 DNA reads TGTGCCAGCAGCTTAGAAGCAGGGGTGGAAGAGACCCAGTACTTC. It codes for CASSLEAGVEETQYF. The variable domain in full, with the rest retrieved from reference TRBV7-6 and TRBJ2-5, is GAGVSQSPRYKVTKRGQDVALRCDPISGHVSLYWYRQALGQGPEFLTYFNYEAQQDKSGLPNDRFSAERPEGSISTLTIQRTEQRDSAMYRCASSLEAGVEETQYFGPGTRLLVL.

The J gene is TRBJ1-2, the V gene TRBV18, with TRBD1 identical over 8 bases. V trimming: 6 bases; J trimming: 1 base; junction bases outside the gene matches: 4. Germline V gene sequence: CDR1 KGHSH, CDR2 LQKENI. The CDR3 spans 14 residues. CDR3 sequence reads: CASSPGQGNYGYTF. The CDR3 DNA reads TGTGCCAGCTCCCCAGGACAGGGTAACTATGGCTACACCTTC.

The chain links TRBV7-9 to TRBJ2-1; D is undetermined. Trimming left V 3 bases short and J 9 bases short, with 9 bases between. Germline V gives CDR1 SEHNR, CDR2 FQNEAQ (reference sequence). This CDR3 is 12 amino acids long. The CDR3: CASSFPRSEQFF. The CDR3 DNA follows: TGTGCCAGCAGCTTTCCTAGAAGTGAGCAGTTCTTC.

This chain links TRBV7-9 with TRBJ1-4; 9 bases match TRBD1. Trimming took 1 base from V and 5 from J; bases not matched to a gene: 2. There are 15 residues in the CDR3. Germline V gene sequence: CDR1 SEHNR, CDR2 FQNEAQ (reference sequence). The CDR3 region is CASSLVGTGNEKLFF. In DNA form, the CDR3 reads TGTGCCAGCAGCTTAGTCGGGACAGGGAATGAAAAACTGTTTTTT.

CDR3 region: CASMDRGFTEAFF. The CDR3, as DNA: TGTGCCAGCATGGACAGGGGGTTTACTGAAGCTTTCTTT. The genes are TRBV2 and TRBJ1-1; 10 bases map to TRBD1. CDR3 length: 13 residues. Per the germline V gene, CDR1 is SNHLY and CDR2 is FYNNEI. The V and J ends lost 7 bases and 5 bases, in that order; junction bases with no gene match: 4.

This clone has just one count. This chain's CDR3 is CATKAYSNQPQHF. In nucleotides, the CDR3 is TGTGCCACCAAAGCCTATAGCAATCAGCCCCAGCATTTT. The V gene is TRBV15, the J gene TRBJ1-5; no clear D gene. The CDR3 runs 13 residues. Trimming left V 7 bases short and J 0 bases short, with 7 bases between. Germline V gene lookup returns CDR1 LNHNV and CDR2 YYDKDF (reference sequence).